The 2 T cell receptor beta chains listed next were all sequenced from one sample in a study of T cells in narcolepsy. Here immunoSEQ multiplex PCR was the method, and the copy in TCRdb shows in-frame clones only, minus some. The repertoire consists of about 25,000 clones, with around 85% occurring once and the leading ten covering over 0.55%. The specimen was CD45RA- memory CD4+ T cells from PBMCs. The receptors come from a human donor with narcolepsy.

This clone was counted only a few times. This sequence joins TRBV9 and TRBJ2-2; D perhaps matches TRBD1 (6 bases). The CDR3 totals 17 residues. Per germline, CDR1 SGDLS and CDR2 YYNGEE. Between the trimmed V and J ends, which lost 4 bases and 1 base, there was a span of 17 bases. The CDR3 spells CASSFLSGTMNTGELFF. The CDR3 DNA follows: TGTGCCAGCAGCTTTCTATCCGGGACAATGAACACCGGGGAGCTGTTTTTT.

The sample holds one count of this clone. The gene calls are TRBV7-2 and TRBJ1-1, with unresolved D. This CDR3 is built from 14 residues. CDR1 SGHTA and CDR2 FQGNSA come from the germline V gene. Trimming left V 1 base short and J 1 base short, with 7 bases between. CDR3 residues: CASSLGPANTEAFF. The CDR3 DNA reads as TGTGCCAGCAGCTTAGGGCCGGCGAACACTGAAGCTTTCTTT. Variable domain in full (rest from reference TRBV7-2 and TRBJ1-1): GAGVSQSPSNKVTEKGKDVELRCDPISGHTALYWYRQSLGQGLEFLIYFQGNSAPDKSGLPSDRFSAERTGGSVSTLTIQRTQQEDSAVYLCASSLGPANTEAFFGQGTRLTVV.